This record concerns one T cell receptor (beta chain) sequence. This CDR3 is also generated by other DNA sequences in the sample. The table came from immunoSEQ multiplex PCR; TCRdb's copy has only in-frame clones and leaves some out. The repertoire holds fewer than 300,000 clones, with over 75% as singletons. The sample belongs to a study of blood T cell repertoires in COVID-19. V dropped 4 bases and J dropped 5 bases, with 5 bases sitting between them. Germline loops: CDR1 MNHEY, CDR2 SVGAGI. The CDR3 has 11 amino acids. The chain links TRBV6-5 to TRBJ2-5; D call uncertain. This TCR came from a man aged 45 to 65 with active or convalescent COVID-19. The material sequenced was peripheral blood. CDR3 nucleotide sequence: TGTGCCAGCAGTTCGAGGGAGACCCAGTACTTC. Translating it yields CASSSRETQYF.